These 29 T cell receptor beta chains were sequenced from one sample in a study of a mutant IDH1 vaccine in newly diagnosed glioma. Assay used: immunoSEQ multiplex PCR; TCRdb lists only in-frame clones, some missing. The data show around 65,000 clones, roughly four fifths seen once. These receptors are not linked to any known antigen. As to time point: week 47, end of study. Each dose delivered 300 ug of mutant IDH1 20-mer peptide subcutaneously with imiquimod. This specimen was PBMCs, taken from a glioma patient whose treatment included an IDH1 peptide vaccine. The source is a man aged 25-45 years with glioma.

The rearrangement uses TRBV6-6 and TRBJ1-1; D not resolved. CDR3 length equals 11 residues. Between the trimmed V and J ends, which lost 2 bases and 3 bases, there was a span of 1 base. CDR1 and CDR2 (germline): MNHNY, SVGAGI (reference sequence). The CDR3, as DNA: TGTGCCAGCAGTTACGACACTGAAGCTTTCTTT. Amino acid sequence: CASSYDTEAFF.

The chain employs TRBV4-1 and TRBJ2-7; D is unclear. The CDR3 contains 14 residues. V lost 3 bases to trimming and J lost 10 bases, with 19 bases between them. The germline V gene encodes CDR1 MGHRA and CDR2 YSYEKL. In nucleotides, the CDR3 is TGCGCCAGCAGCCATTACTGGACGGAAGAAGAACAGTACTTC. This translates into CASSHYWTEEEQYF.

The rearrangement joins TRBV19 to TRBJ2-2; D gene uncertain. The germline gives CDR1 LNHDA, CDR2 SQIVND (reference sequence). V lost 3 bases to trimming and J lost 0 bases, with 8 bases between them. The CDR3 is 15 amino acids. The CDR3, as DNA: TGTGCCAGTAGTATGTTGGCCGCGAACACCGGGGAGCTGTTTTTT. Its translation: CASSMLAANTGELFF.

The gene calls are TRBV29-1 and TRBJ1-3; D is unclear. The CDR3 totals 14 residues. V lost 4 bases, J lost 0 bases, and 10 bases lay in between. Germline V gene data show CDR1 as SQVTM and CDR2 as ANQGSEA. DNA of the CDR3: TGCAGCGTTGGTTGGACTGGCTCTGGAAACACCATATATTTT. Translation: CSVGWTGSGNTIYF.

The chain couples TRBV7-9 to TRBJ2-1, with 9 bases lining up with TRBD2. With V trimmed by 1 base and J by 4 bases, 11 bases remained unmatched. The CDR3 length is 18 residues. Germline V gene data show CDR1 as SEHNR and CDR2 as FQNEAQ (reference sequence). The CDR3 region has the DNA TGTGCCAGCAGCTTAGTGGCCTTACCTAGCGGGGTATACAATGAGCAGTTCTTC. The encoded protein is CASSLVALPSGVYNEQFF.

This clone has just a few counts. In DNA, the CDR3 is TGTGCCAGCAGTGACTCGACAGGGGGCGCAGATACGCAGTATTTT. Encoded protein: CASSDSTGGADTQYF. The V gene is TRBV6-4, the J gene TRBJ2-3, with 10 nucleotides matching TRBD1. The germline CDR1 and CDR2 sequences are MRHNA and SNTAGT. The CDR3 length is 15 residues. With 0 bases clipped from V and 4 bases from J, the junction kept 1 base outside the gene matches.

This clone was detected only once. The rearrangement uses TRBV12-5 and TRBJ2-5, with 14 positions matching TRBD2. Germline V lookup: CDR1 LGHNT, CDR2 FRNRAP. After removal of 5 bases from V and 5 bases from J, the junction contained 7 bases not matched to a gene. The CDR3 length is 16 residues. The CDR3 spells CASGPTSGGALETQYF. The CDR3 DNA reads TGTGCTAGTGGTCCGACTAGCGGGGGGGCTCTGGAGACCCAGTACTTC. Full variable domain (outside the CDR3, taken from reference TRBV12-5 and TRBJ2-5): DARVTQTPRHKVTEMGQEVTMRCQPILGHNTVFWYRQTMMQGLELLAYFRNRAPLDDSGMPKDRFSAEMPDATLATLKIQPSEPRDSAVYFCASGPTSGGALETQYFGPGTRLLVL.

CDR3 nucleotides: TGTGCCAGCTCACCTCCGGGGCGGCCCCGGACGTCTGGGGCCAACGTCCTGACTTTC. Translation gives CASSPPGRPRTSGANVLTF. The V and J genes are TRBV18 and TRBJ2-6; TRBD1 or TRBD2 may be the D gene (5 bases each). Trimming left V 3 bases short and J 1 base short, with 19 bases between. The CDR3 loop spans 19 amino acids. The germline V gene has CDR1 KGHSH and CDR2 LQKENI.

V and J are TRBV27 and TRBJ2-1; D is perhaps TRBD1 or TRBD2 (6 bases each). V was trimmed by 10 bases and J by 7 bases, leaving 14 bases between them. The CDR3 spans 12 residues. Germline V lookup: CDR1 MNHEY, CDR2 SMNVEV (reference sequence). DNA for the CDR3: TGTGCCATTGGGGGGCTCGGGAATGAGCAGTTCTTC. The encoded protein is CAIGGLGNEQFF.

This clone occurred once. V is TRBV5-8 and J is TRBJ2-3; D uncertain. Per the germline V gene, CDR1 is SGHTS and CDR2 is YDEGEE. This CDR3 region has 14 residues. The germline V and J ends were trimmed by 0 bases and 4 bases, with 9 bases remaining between them. The CDR3 DNA reads TGTGCCAGCAGCTTGGCCGAGTGGGCAGATACGCAGTATTTT. Translating it yields CASSLAEWADTQYF.

The chain has TRBV5-1 and TRBJ1-3; no clear D gene. Between the trimmed V and J ends, which lost 1 base and 1 base, there was a span of 3 bases. The CDR3 is 13 residues long. The germline V gene encodes CDR1 SGHRS and CDR2 YFSETQ. The CDR3 protein is CASSLFSGNTIYF. The CDR3 nucleotides read TGCGCCAGCAGCTTGTTTTCTGGAAACACCATATATTTT.

This chain connects TRBV30 to TRBJ2-7; D gene uncertain. Germline V CDR1 and CDR2: GTSNPN, SVGIG (reference sequence). The V and J ends lost 2 bases and 2 bases respectively, with 7 bases between them. CDR3 length equals 12 residues. CDR3 protein: CAWSLTAYEQYF. CDR3 DNA: TGTGCCTGGAGTCTGACGGCCTACGAGCAGTACTTC.

CDR3 DNA sequence: TGTGCCAGCAGAACCGCCAGGGCTGGTTCTGGAAACACCATATATTTT. Residues: CASRTARAGSGNTIYF. The chain carries TRBV28 and TRBJ1-3; TRBD1 is a possible D gene (5 bases). V shed 6 bases and J shed 1 base, with 16 bases lying between them. The CDR3 extends over 16 amino acids. Germline V gene data show CDR1 as MDHEN and CDR2 as SYDVKM.

J is TRBJ2-5 and V is TRBV5-1, with TRBD2 as a possible D gene (6 bases). Trimming removed 3 bases at V and 0 bases at J, with 6 bases between. Germline V lookup: CDR1 SGHRS, CDR2 YFSETQ. This CDR3 region has 13 residues. CDR3 nucleotides: TGCGCCAGCAGCTGGACTAACCAAGAGACCCAGTACTTC. It yields the protein CASSWTNQETQYF.

The chain has TRBV7-6 and TRBJ1-3; TRBD1 might be the D (6 bases). The CDR3 has 13 amino acids. V lost 5 bases and J lost 6, with 11 bases in between. Germline-derived CDR1 and CDR2 are SGHVS and FNYEAQ. CDR3 sequence reads: CASSPGQLNTIYF. The CDR3 DNA is TGTGCCAGCAGCCCCGGACAGCTAAACACCATATATTTT. Together with reference TRBV7-6 and TRBJ1-3, the CDR3 gives the full variable domain: GAGVSQSPRYKVTKRGQDVALRCDPISGHVSLYWYRQALGQGPEFLTYFNYEAQQDKSGLPNDRFSAERPEGSISTLTIQRTEQRDSAMYRCASSPGQLNTIYFGEGSWLTVV.

V and J are TRBV6-6 and TRBJ2-7, with 8 nucleotides matching TRBD2. Per the germline V gene, CDR1 is MNHNY and CDR2 is SVGAGI (reference sequence). CDR3 length: 13 amino acids. V lost 7 bases, J lost 5 bases, and 7 bases stayed unmatched. CDR3 nucleotide sequence: TGTGCCAGCACCCTACGGGGGGGCCACGAGCAGTACTTC. Translation gives CASTLRGGHEQYF.

This clone was seen only once. V gene TRBV5-1 combines with J gene TRBJ1-4; TRBD1 aligns across 10 bases. V shed 7 bases and J 8 bases; nucleotides not matched to a gene: 8. Germline values: CDR1 SGHRS, CDR2 YFSETQ. The length of the CDR3 is 14 residues. CDR3 residues: CASGPGQGTEKLFF. The CDR3 DNA reads TGCGCCAGCGGACCGGGACAGGGGACAGAAAAACTGTTTTTT.

V gene TRBV4-1 combines with J gene TRBJ1-2; 7 bases align to TRBD1. Per germline, CDR1 MGHRA and CDR2 YSYEKL. This CDR3 region has 15 residues. Trimming at V came to 5 bases and at J to 7 bases, leaving 13 bases not matched to a gene. CDR3 amino acids: CASSYPQGVSGGYTF. The CDR3 bases are TGCGCCAGCAGCTACCCGCAGGGGGTCTCTGGTGGCTACACCTTC.

This chain links TRBV7-9 with TRBJ2-2, with a possible D match to TRBD1 (6 bases). With 5 bases removed from V and 0 bases from J, the gap between germline ends came to 13 bases. The length of the CDR3 is 16 residues. Germline V gene sequence: CDR1 SEHNR, CDR2 FQNEAQ (reference sequence). DNA of the CDR3: TGTGCCAGCAGCAGACTGGACAGTCCGAACACCGGGGAGCTGTTTTTT. Encoded protein: CASSRLDSPNTGELFF.

V is TRBV7-9 and J is TRBJ1-5; a possible D gene is TRBD1 (5 bases). The CDR3 is 17 residues long. The V gene's germline CDR1 is SEHNR and CDR2 FQNEAQ (reference sequence). Trimming cost V 5 bases and J 1 base, with 18 bases left between them. The CDR3 bases are TGTGCCAGCAGCGCCCGACCGCTCGGGGGGAGCAATCAGCCCCAGCATTTT. The encoded protein is CASSARPLGGSNQPQHF.

This clone was detected once. CDR3 sequence reads: CASSSRGEKLFF. The CDR3 nucleotides are TGTGCCAGCAGCTCGAGGGGCGAAAAACTGTTTTTT. The chain couples TRBV11-2 to TRBJ1-4, with TRBD1 as a possible D gene (5 bases). Deletions cut 4 bases from V and 8 bases from J, with 8 bases between. From germline, CDR1 is SGHAT and CDR2 FQNNGV. The CDR3 covers 12 residues.

V and J are TRBV20-1 and TRBJ1-1; tentatively, D is TRBD1 (5 bases). CDR1 and CDR2 from the germline V gene are DFQATT and SNEGSKA (reference sequence). The CDR3 is 11 amino acids. V shed 8 bases and J shed 4 bases, with 11 bases lying between them. The CDR3 reads CSPHGATEAFF. In DNA, the CDR3 is TGCAGTCCACACGGGGCCACTGAAGCTTTCTTT.

The chain has TRBV27 and TRBJ2-7; D is unclear. Trimming removed 6 bases at V and 2 bases at J, with 14 bases between. Germline CDR1 is MNHEY and CDR2 is SMNVEV (reference sequence). This CDR3 is built from 14 residues. Here the CDR3 DNA reads TGTGCCAGCAGACAAGGTGGCGGAACCTACGAGCAGTACTTC. Amino acids: CASRQGGGTYEQYF.

The chain has TRBV27 and TRBJ1-3; possible D gene TRBD1, 6 bases. There are 15 residues in the CDR3. The V gene's germline CDR1 is MNHEY and CDR2 SMNVEV (reference sequence). The V gene lost 7 bases and the J gene lost 3 bases, with 16 bases spanning the gap. The CDR3 nucleotides are TGTGCCAGCACTGAACAGGGTCTTATTGGAAACACCATATATTTT. Protein sequence: CASTEQGLIGNTIYF.

The chain's CDR3 is CATSRDLGPEKTQYF. In DNA, the CDR3 is TGTGCCACCAGCAGAGACCTGGGTCCCGAAAAGACCCAGTACTTC. The chain combines TRBV15 with TRBJ2-5; D gene uncertain. Looked up from germline, CDR1 is LNHNV and CDR2 is YYDKDF (reference sequence). V lost 0 bases and J lost 6, with 14 bases in between. The length of the CDR3 is 15 residues.

J is TRBJ2-1 and V is TRBV6-1, with 9 bases lining up with TRBD1. This CDR3 contains 15 residues. CDR1 MNHNS and CDR2 SASEGT come from the germline V gene. V dropped 6 bases and J dropped 7; count of bases not matched to a gene: 10. The CDR3 DNA reads as TGTGCCAGCAGCCCCGGGGGGACAGGGAGGAATGAGCAGTTCTTC. This encodes CASSPGGTGRNEQFF.

CDR3 sequence: CASSLTGAGGYTF. As DNA, the CDR3 is TGTGCCAGCAGCCTGACAGGGGCGGGGGGCTACACCTTC. The chain is built from TRBV28 and TRBJ1-2; 8 bases map to TRBD1. CDR3 size: 13 residues. Germline-derived CDR1 and CDR2 are MDHEN and SYDVKM. Germline trimming cut 6 bases from V and 8 bases from J; bases unmatched to any gene: 8.

This chain joins TRBV10-1 and TRBJ1-5; TRBD1 matches 7 bases. This CDR3 contains 20 residues. V was pared by 0 bases and J by 4 bases, with 18 bases of the junction left unmatched. Germline loops: CDR1 WNHNN, CDR2 SYGVQD (reference sequence). Written as DNA, the CDR3 is TGCGCCAGCAGTGAGTCCAGGGGGGTAAAAAAGGGGGCTCGGAATCAGCCCCAGCATTTT. It codes for CASSESRGVKKGARNQPQHF.

The rearrangement uses TRBV19 and TRBJ2-3; the match to TRBD2 covers 9 bases. V dropped 1 base and J dropped 0; count of bases not matched to a gene: 17. This CDR3 is 21 amino acids long. From germline, CDR1 is LNHDA and CDR2 SQIVND (reference sequence). Here the CDR3 DNA reads TGTGCCAGTAGTATAGTTGGCCGAATAGCGGGGGCCGCGACTAGCACAGATACGCAGTATTTT. This sequence encodes CASSIVGRIAGAATSTDTQYF.